The next 5 T cell receptor beta chains were all read from a single sample in a study of T cell repertoires in cytomegalovirus infection. TCRdb processed the reads anew with MiXCR; each CDR3 protein has one entry. The sample holds some 270,000 distinct CDR3 sequences, roughly a fifth seen once. No antigen has been identified for these receptors. Sequenced material: cultured PBMCs, taken from culture after CMV antigen stimulation. These receptors all stem from a human donor in good health (CMV status not recorded). Some clones in this sample may be carry-over from other donors' samples.

This sequence joins TRBV29-1 and TRBJ2-1; no reliable D call. Trimming stripped 7 bases from V and 7 bases from J, with 17 bases between. The CDR3 loop spans 13 amino acids. CDR1 SQVTM and CDR2 ANQGSEA come from the germline V gene. This CDR3 is CSGVQKGWNEQFF. The CDR3 coding sequence is TGCAGCGGGGTTCAAAAGGGCTGGAATGAGCAGTTCTTC.

This sequence joins TRBV28 and TRBJ2-7; D might be TRBD1 (5 bases). Deletions cut 6 bases from V and 3 bases from J, with 18 bases between. Germline CDR1 is MDHEN and CDR2 is SYDVKM. The CDR3 is 15 amino acids. CDR3 bases: TGTGCCAGCAGGAACCTGGGGCAGGCAAACTACGAGCAGTACTTC. Translating gives CASRNLGQANYEQYF.

V usage is TRBV12-3 or TRBV12-4 and J usage is TRBJ1-4; D is undetermined. V lost 4 bases, J lost 4 bases, and 16 bases lay in between. The CDR3 consists of 16 residues. The CDR3 protein is CASSSSGRTYNEKLFF. The CDR3 DNA is TGTGCCAGCAGTTCATCGGGCCGCACTTATAATGAAAAACTGTTTTTT.

This chain joins TRBV18 and TRBJ1-2, with 11 positions matching TRBD1. V lost 6 bases and J lost 5; bases outside the gene matches: 14. Germline CDR1 is KGHSH and CDR2 is LQKENI. The CDR3 is 17 residues long. CDR3 region: CASSTNPGQGALYGYTF. CDR3 in DNA: TGTGCCAGCTCGACTAACCCTGGACAGGGGGCCCTTTATGGCTACACCTTC.

The chain links TRBV24-1 to TRBJ1-1; D is ambiguous. V lost 5 bases to trimming and J lost 5 bases, with 11 bases between them. The CDR3 loop spans 13 amino acids. CDR1 and CDR2 from the germline V gene are KGHDR and SFDVKD. The CDR3 region has the DNA TGTGCCACCAGTGCCCAGATTGGGACTGAAGCTTTCTTT. It translates to CATSAQIGTEAFF.